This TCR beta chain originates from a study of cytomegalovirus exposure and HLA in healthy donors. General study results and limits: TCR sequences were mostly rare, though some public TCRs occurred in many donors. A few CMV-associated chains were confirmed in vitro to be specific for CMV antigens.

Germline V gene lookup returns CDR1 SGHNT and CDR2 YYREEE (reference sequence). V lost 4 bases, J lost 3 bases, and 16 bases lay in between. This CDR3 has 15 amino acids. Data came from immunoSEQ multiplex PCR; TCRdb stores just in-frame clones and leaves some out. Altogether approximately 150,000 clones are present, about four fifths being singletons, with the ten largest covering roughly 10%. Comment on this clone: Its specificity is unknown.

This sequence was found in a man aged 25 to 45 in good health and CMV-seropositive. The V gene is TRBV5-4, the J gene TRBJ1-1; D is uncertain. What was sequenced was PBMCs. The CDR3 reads CASSGPGMGHTEAFF. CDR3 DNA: TGTGCCAGCAGCGGGCCCGGGATGGGTCACACTGAAGCTTTCTTT. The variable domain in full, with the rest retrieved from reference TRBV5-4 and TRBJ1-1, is ETGVTQSPTHLIKTRGQQVTLRCSSQSGHNTVSWYQQALGQGPQFIFQYYREEENGRGNFPPRFSGLQFPNYSSELNVNALELDDSALYLCASSGPGMGHTEAFFGQGTRLTVV.